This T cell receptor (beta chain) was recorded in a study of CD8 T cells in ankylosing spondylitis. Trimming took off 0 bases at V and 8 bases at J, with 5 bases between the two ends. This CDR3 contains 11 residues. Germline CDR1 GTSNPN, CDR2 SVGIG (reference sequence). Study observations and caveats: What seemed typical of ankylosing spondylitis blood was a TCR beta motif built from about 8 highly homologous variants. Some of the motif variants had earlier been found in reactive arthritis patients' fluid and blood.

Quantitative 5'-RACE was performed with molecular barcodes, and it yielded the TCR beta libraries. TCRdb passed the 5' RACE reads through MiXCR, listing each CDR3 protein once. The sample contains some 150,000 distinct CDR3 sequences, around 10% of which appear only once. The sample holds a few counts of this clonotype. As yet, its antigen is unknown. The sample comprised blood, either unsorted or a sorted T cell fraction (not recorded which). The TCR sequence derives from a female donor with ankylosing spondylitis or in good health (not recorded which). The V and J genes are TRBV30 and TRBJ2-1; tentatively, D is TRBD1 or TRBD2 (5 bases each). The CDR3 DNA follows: TGTGCCTGGAGTGTGGGGGATGAGCAGTTCTTC. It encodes CAWSVGDEQFF.